Each of the 23 T cell receptor beta chains below was sequenced from the same sample in a study of blood T cell repertoires in COVID-19. Libraries were prepared by immunoSEQ multiplex PCR; TCRdb keeps only in-frame clonotypes and omits some of them. Of 150,000 to 200,000 clones listed, 75% to 80% were seen once; the top ten hold approximately 15%. Source material: peripheral blood. Receptors originate from a woman aged 80 or over with acute or convalescent COVID-19.

The genes are TRBV30 and TRBJ1-1; D unresolved. The V gene lost 2 bases and the J gene lost 1 base, with 8 bases spanning the gap. The CDR3 has 13 amino acids. Germline values: CDR1 GTSNPN, CDR2 SVGIG (reference sequence). CDR3 sequence (DNA): TGTGCCTGGAGTACAACGGGGAACACTGAAGCTTTCTTT. Translation gives CAWSTTGNTEAFF.

The chain has TRBV3-1 (or the pseudogene TRBV3-2) and TRBJ2-5; TRBD1 agrees at 9 bases. The V gene's germline CDR1 is LGHDT and CDR2 YNNKEL (reference sequence). Trimming took 4 bases from V and 5 from J; bases not matched to a gene: 5. This CDR3 has 14 residues. CDR3 in amino acids: CASSPGTGRETQYF. As DNA, the CDR3 is TGTGCCAGCAGCCCCGGGACAGGGAGGGAGACCCAGTACTTC.

This clone was detected many times. The chain uses TRBV30 and TRBJ1-6, with D unresolved. The CDR3 is made up of 15 amino acids. V was cut by 0 bases and J by 1 base, with 7 bases left in between. The germline V gene encodes CDR1 GTSNPN and CDR2 SVGIG (reference sequence). CDR3 sequence: CAWSVAGSYNSPLHF. CDR3 DNA sequence: TGTGCCTGGAGTGTTGCGGGTTCCTATAATTCACCCCTCCACTTT.

The chain joins TRBV5-6 to TRBJ1-4; the match to TRBD1 covers 7 bases. Germline CDR1 is SGHDT and CDR2 is YYEEEE. This CDR3 region has 16 residues. The junction had 7 bases not matched to a gene; V was cut back by 5 bases and J by 0 bases. The CDR3 loop is CASSQLGTATNEKLFF. The CDR3 coding sequence is TGTGCCAGCAGTCAACTAGGGACAGCAACTAATGAAAAACTGTTTTTT.

This clone has just one count. V and J are TRBV3-1 (or the pseudogene TRBV3-2) and TRBJ2-5; 7 bases fit TRBD2. Trimming took 2 bases from V and 5 from J; bases not matched to a gene: 11. Germline V gives CDR1 LGHDT, CDR2 YNNKEL (reference sequence). The CDR3 is made up of 16 amino acids. The CDR3 bases are TGTGCCAGCAGCCAACTTCTTGGACGGCGGGAGGAGACCCAGTACTTC. Its translation: CASSQLLGRREETQYF.

The chain employs TRBV18 and TRBJ1-1; D remains unclear. The CDR3 consists of 15 residues. V lost 3 bases to trimming and J lost 3 bases, with 14 bases between them. Germline CDR1 and CDR2: KGHSH and LQKENI. CDR3 protein: CASSPQTSGHTEAFF. CDR3 nucleotide sequence: TGTGCCAGCTCACCCCAGACTAGTGGCCACACTGAAGCTTTCTTT.

This rearrangement joins TRBV5-3 to TRBJ2-1, with 7 nucleotides matching TRBD2. TRBV5-3 has ORF status, its function being uncertain. With 0 bases clipped from V and 5 bases from J, the junction kept 8 bases outside the gene matches. The CDR3 runs to 16 residues. The DNA of the CDR3 is TGTGCCAGAAGCTTGGGAGGGGAGGGTTGGAACAATGAGCAGTTCTTC. It specifies CARSLGGEGWNNEQFF.

The table lists this clone with a few counts. The chain has TRBV5-4 and TRBJ1-3, with D perhaps matching TRBD1 (6 bases). The V end was cut by 6 bases, the J end by 4 bases, with 17 bases between. There are 15 residues in the CDR3. CDR1 SGHNT and CDR2 YYREEE come from the germline V gene (reference sequence). The CDR3: CASNVQGSEGNTIYF. For the CDR3, the DNA is TGTGCCAGCAACGTCCAGGGGTCGGAGGGAAACACCATATATTTT.

The CDR3, as DNA: TGTGCCACCAGCAGACGACAGGGGCGAGTTTCCGACTCTGGGGCCAACGTCCTGACTTTC. This sequence encodes CATSRRQGRVSDSGANVLTF. V usage is TRBV15 and J usage is TRBJ2-6; 8 bases are a match to TRBD1. V shed 2 bases, J shed 0 bases, and the junction held 12 bases outside the gene matches. CDR3 length: 20 amino acids. CDR1 LNHNV and CDR2 YYDKDF come from the germline V gene (reference sequence).

The chain couples TRBV5-1 to TRBJ2-2, with 12 bases lining up with TRBD2. Per germline, CDR1 SGHRS and CDR2 YFSETQ. The CDR3 length is 16 residues. V dropped 4 bases and J dropped 1; count of bases not matched to a gene: 2. The CDR3 is CASSPGLAGNTGELFF. In DNA form, the CDR3 reads TGCGCCAGCAGCCCGGGACTAGCGGGGAACACCGGGGAGCTGTTTTTT.

The chain has TRBV18 and TRBJ1-5; D uncertain. The V end was cut by 1 base, the J end by 5 bases, with 9 bases between. This CDR3 region has 14 residues. Germline V CDR1 and CDR2: KGHSH, LQKENI. Written as DNA, the CDR3 is TGTGCCAGCTCACCACAAAATCTTGATCAGCCCCAGCATTTT. It encodes CASSPQNLDQPQHF.

This chain links TRBV19 with TRBJ2-1, with 15 bases that match TRBD2. This CDR3 comprises 15 residues. V lost 4 bases, J lost 12 bases, and 7 bases stayed unmatched. Germline V gene data show CDR1 as LNHDA and CDR2 as SQIVND (reference sequence). The CDR3, as DNA: TGTGCCAGTAGTACAGGACTAGCGGGGGGGCTGGGGCAGTTCTTC. Protein sequence: CASSTGLAGGLGQFF.

The chain carries TRBV6-1 and TRBJ1-5; D not resolved. Trimming removed 4 bases from V and 1 base from J, with 17 bases in between. CDR1 is MNHNS, CDR2 SASEGT, per germline. The CDR3 sequence is 17 residues long. DNA of the CDR3: TGTGCCAGCAGTGGGGCCCTCGGAACCAAAAGCAATCAGCCCCAGCATTTT. This gives the protein CASSGALGTKSNQPQHF.

The V gene is TRBV24-1, the J gene TRBJ2-2; the match to TRBD1 covers 8 bases. This CDR3 spans 15 amino acids. Trimming removed 7 bases from V and 1 base from J; junction bases left unmatched: 4. Germline V CDR1 and CDR2: KGHDR, SFDVKD. DNA for the CDR3: TGTGCCACCAGGACCGGGACAGGGAACACCGGGGAGCTGTTTTTT. Its protein is CATRTGTGNTGELFF.

This chain connects TRBV6-2 or TRBV6-3 to TRBJ2-2; 9 nucleotides align to TRBD2. This CDR3 contains 16 residues. The V segment lost 6 bases and the J segment 4 bases; nucleotides outside the gene matches: 9. Germline loops: CDR1 MNHEY, CDR2 SVGEGT. CDR3 protein: CASSLALAGATGELFF. In nucleotides, the CDR3 is TGTGCCAGCAGCTTAGCCTTAGCGGGAGCCACCGGGGAGCTGTTTTTT.

The chain is built from TRBV30 and TRBJ1-6; 9 bases fit TRBD1. Germline CDR1 reads GTSNPN; CDR2 reads SVGIG (reference sequence). Losses at the gene ends were 4 bases for V and 5 bases for J; bases not matched to a gene: 3. CDR3 size: 14 residues. The DNA for the CDR3 is TGTGCCTGGAACGACAGGGGGAATAATTCACCCCTCCACTTT. Translation: CAWNDRGNNSPLHF. Drawing the rest from reference TRBV30 and TRBJ1-6, the complete variable domain is SQTIHQWPATLVQPVGSPLSLECTVEGTSNPNLYWYRQAAGRGLQLLFYSVGIGQISSEVPQNLSASRPQDRQFILSSKKLLLSDSGFYLCAWNDRGNNSPLHFGNGTRLTVT.

This clone was recorded only once. This sequence joins TRBV12-2 and TRBJ2-6; TRBD2 was called by the table and not checked on the DNA. TRBV12-2 is flagged as a pseudogene. This CDR3 has 18 amino acids. Here the CDR3 reads CASRSPRDSRMWANVLTF. The DNA for the CDR3 is TGTGCAAGTCGCTCTCCCCGAGACTCACGCATGTGGGCCAACGTCCTGACTTTC.

The genes are TRBV5-1 and TRBJ2-2; D may be TRBD1 (5 bases). CDR1 and CDR2 (germline): SGHRS, YFSETQ. The length of the CDR3 is 13 residues. Trimming took 4 bases from V and 6 from J, leaving 10 bases between them. This CDR3 is CASSQGHAGELFF. The CDR3 DNA follows: TGCGCCAGCAGCCAAGGACACGCCGGGGAGCTGTTTTTT.

The chain carries TRBV10-3 and TRBJ1-6; 7 nucleotides match TRBD1. The V gene end was trimmed by 1 base and the J gene end by 10 bases; junction bases not matched to a gene: 4. The V gene's germline CDR1 is ENHRY and CDR2 SYGVKD. This CDR3 is built from 14 residues. CDR3 sequence (DNA): TGTGCCATCAGTGAGTACAGGGGCGAGTCACCCCTCCACTTT. It codes for CAISEYRGESPLHF.

Only one count was recorded for this clone. The V and J genes are TRBV4-1 and TRBJ1-4; TRBD1 aligns across 10 bases. V gave up 2 bases and J gave up 1 base; unmatched junction bases: 4. This CDR3 contains 17 residues. CDR1 is MGHRA, CDR2 YSYEKL, per germline. This chain's CDR3 is CASSQLDRGQTNEKLFF. The CDR3 DNA reads as TGCGCCAGCAGCCAACTTGACAGGGGGCAAACTAATGAAAAACTGTTTTTT.

The rearrangement joins TRBV28 to TRBJ2-1, with a weak D call TRBD1 (6 bases). The germline gives CDR1 MDHEN, CDR2 SYDVKM. The CDR3 covers 14 residues. Trimming shortened V by 9 bases and J by 0 bases, and 12 bases separated the two germline ends. CDR3 sequence (DNA): TGTGCCAGTACCCAGGGGAGCTCCTACAATGAGCAGTTCTTC. This translates into CASTQGSSYNEQFF.

The chain has TRBV3-1 (or the pseudogene TRBV3-2) and TRBJ2-2; D unresolved. With 4 bases removed from V and 2 bases from J, the gap between germline ends came to 17 bases. Germline assignment: CDR1 LGHDT and CDR2 YNNKEL (reference sequence). This CDR3 is 17 amino acids long. This CDR3 reads CASSPRPGSRNTGELFF. CDR3 DNA: TGTGCCAGCAGCCCCCGCCCGGGTTCCCGAAACACCGGGGAGCTGTTTTTT.

The gene calls are TRBV2 and TRBJ1-1; maybe TRBD1 (5 bases). Trimming removed 8 bases at V and 1 base at J, with 14 bases between. This CDR3 region has 14 residues. The germline gives CDR1 SNHLY, CDR2 FYNNEI. CDR3 sequence reads: CASGGTGGNTEAFF. The CDR3 nucleotides read TGTGCCAGCGGGGGGACCGGGGGGAACACTGAAGCTTTCTTT.